This T cell receptor beta chain comes out of a study of low-dose radiotherapy and immunotherapy resistance in tumors. The wider study: A total of 6.5 Gy was given to Cohort 1 as 0.5 Gy per fraction every 2 weeks.

Germline lookup yields CDR1 MNHEY and CDR2 SVGAGI. Trimming pared 6 bases from V and 7 bases from J, leaving 22 bases between. The CDR3 has 15 amino acids. Donors, who were enrolled in a single-arm phase I dose-escalation trial, received nivolumab, ipilimumab, aspirin, low-dose cyclophosphamide and low-dose radiotherapy. TRAV and TRBV primers primed cDNA for both TCRalpha and TCRbeta. Amplification of TCRs used a constant-region primer and V-primer adapter for around 20 PCR cycles. One entry per CDR3 protein results from TCRdb running MiXCR on the reads. The table records 15,000 to 20,000 distinct CDR3 sequences, 70% of them present only once.

The receptor was derived from a human donor with advanced metastatic prostate, ovarian, gallbladder or colorectal cancer (not recorded which). This table probably holds off-target reads from a library built for another chain. The J gene is TRBJ2-7, the V gene TRBV6-5, with D tentatively TRBD1 (6 bases). The CDR3 here is CASSAKGGSYREQYF. The CDR3, as DNA: TGTGCCAGCAGCGCCAAAGGGGGTAGCTATAGAGAGCAGTACTTC.